This T cell receptor (beta chain) was recorded in a study of cytomegalovirus exposure and HLA in healthy donors. CDR1 and CDR2 (germline): SGHRS, YFSETQ. The CDR3 covers 14 residues. V shed 2 bases and J shed 1 base, with 9 bases lying between them. Researchers ran the PCR with 60 Vbeta and 13 Jbeta primers. The repertoire was sequenced with immunoSEQ multiplex PCR; TCRdb's copy has only in-frame clones and lacks some. This sample carries 160,000 or so clones, 78% of them seen once, and the ten largest clones take approximately 7%. Sequenced sample: PBMCs. J is TRBJ1-1 and V is TRBV5-1; no definite D call. The receptor was derived from a woman in her forties in good health and CMV-seropositive. The CDR3 sequence: CASSLLGGNTEAFF. In nucleotides, the CDR3 is TGCGCCAGCAGCTTATTAGGCGGGAACACTGAAGCTTTCTTT.